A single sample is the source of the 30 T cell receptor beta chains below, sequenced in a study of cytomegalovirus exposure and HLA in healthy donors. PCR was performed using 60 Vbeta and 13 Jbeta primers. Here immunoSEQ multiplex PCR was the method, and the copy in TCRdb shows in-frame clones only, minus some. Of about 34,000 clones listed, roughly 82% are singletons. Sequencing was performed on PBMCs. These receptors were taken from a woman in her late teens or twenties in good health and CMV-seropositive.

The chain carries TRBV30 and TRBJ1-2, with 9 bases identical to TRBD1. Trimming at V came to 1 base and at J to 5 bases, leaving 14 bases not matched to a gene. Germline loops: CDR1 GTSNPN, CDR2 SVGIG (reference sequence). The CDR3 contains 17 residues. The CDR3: CAWSARGTGTVGYGYTF. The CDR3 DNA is TGTGCCTGGAGTGCCCGCGGGACAGGGACCGTCGGGTATGGCTACACCTTC.

CDR3 protein: CASSQVPVTPLWVAFF. In DNA, the CDR3 is TGCGCCAGCAGCCAAGTTCCCGTGACACCCTTGTGGGTAGCTTTCTTT. The V call is TRBV4-1, the J call TRBJ1-1; D not certain. Germline V CDR1 and CDR2: MGHRA, YSYEKL. V lost 1 base, J lost 10 bases, and 22 bases lay in between. The CDR3 covers 16 residues.

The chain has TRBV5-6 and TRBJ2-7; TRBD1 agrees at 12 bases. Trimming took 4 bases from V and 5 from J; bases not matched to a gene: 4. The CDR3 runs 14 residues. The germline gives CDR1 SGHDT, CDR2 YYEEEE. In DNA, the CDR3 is TGTGCCAGCAGCGGACGGGACAGGGGGCACGAGCAGTACTTC. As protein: CASSGRDRGHEQYF.

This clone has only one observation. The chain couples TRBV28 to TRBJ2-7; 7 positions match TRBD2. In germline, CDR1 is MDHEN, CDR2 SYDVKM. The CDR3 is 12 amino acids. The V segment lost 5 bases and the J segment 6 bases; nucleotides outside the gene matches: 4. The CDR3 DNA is TGTGCCAGCAGTCCCGCGGGGGTCGAGCAGTACTTC. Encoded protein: CASSPAGVEQYF.

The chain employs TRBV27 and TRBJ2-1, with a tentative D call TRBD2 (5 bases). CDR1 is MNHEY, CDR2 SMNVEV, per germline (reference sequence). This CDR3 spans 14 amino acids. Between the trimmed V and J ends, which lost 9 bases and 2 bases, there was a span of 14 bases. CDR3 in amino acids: CASGGSLAYNEQFF. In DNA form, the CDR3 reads TGTGCCAGTGGTGGGAGCTTGGCCTACAATGAGCAGTTCTTC.

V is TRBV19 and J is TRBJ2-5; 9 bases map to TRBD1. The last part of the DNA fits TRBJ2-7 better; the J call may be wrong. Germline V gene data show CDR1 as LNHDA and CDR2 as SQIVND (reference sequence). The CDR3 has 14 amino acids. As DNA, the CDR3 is TGTGCCAGTACCGGGACAGGGACACCCTACGAGCAGTACTTC. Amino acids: CASTGTGTPYEQYF.

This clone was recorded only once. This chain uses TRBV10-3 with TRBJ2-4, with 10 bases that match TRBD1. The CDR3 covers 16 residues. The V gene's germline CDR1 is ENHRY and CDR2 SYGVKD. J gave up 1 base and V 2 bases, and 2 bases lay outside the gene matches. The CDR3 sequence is CAISEVGQGAKNIQYF. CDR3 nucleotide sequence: TGTGCCATCAGTGAGGTGGGACAGGGGGCCAAAAACATTCAGTACTTC.

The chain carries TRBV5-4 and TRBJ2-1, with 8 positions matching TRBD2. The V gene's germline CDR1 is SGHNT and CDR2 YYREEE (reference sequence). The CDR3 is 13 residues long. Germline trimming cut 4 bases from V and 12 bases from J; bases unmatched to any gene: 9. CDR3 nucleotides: TGTGCCAGCAGCGAAACCAACGGGGGGGGGCAGTTCTTC. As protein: CASSETNGGGQFF.

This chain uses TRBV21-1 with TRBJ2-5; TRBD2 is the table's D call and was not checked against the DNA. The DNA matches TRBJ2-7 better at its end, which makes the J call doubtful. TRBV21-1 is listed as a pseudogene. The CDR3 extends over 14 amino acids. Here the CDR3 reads CASSKQGLGYEQYF. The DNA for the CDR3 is TGTGCCAGCAGCAAACAGGGACTAGGGTACGAGCAGTACTTC.

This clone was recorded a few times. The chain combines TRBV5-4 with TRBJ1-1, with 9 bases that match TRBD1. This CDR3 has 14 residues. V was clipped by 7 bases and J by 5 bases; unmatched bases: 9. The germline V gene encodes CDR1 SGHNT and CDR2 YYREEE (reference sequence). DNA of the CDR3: TGTGCCAGCCATCCGGGACAGGGTCGTACTGAAGCTTTCTTT. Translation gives CASHPGQGRTEAFF.

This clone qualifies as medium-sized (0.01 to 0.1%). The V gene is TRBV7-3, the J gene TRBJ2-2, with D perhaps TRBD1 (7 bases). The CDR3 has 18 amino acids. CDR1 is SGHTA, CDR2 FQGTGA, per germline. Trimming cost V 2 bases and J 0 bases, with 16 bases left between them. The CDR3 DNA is TGTGCCAGCAGCTTATCGCGGGACAGCTACGCGAACACCGGGGAGCTGTTTTTT. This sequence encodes CASSLSRDSYANTGELFF.

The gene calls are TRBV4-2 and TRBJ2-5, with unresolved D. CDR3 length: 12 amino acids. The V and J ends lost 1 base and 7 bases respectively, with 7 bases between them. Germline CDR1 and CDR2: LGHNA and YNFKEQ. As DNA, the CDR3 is TGTGCCAGCAGCCAAGTTTCGGGGACCCAGTACTTC. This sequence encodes CASSQVSGTQYF.

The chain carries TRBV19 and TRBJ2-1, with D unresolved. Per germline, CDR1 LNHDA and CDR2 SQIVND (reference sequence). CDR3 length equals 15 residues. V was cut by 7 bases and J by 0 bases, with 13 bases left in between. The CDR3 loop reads CASTLTPSSYNEQFF. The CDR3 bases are TGTGCCAGTACCCTGACTCCCAGCTCCTACAATGAGCAGTTCTTC.

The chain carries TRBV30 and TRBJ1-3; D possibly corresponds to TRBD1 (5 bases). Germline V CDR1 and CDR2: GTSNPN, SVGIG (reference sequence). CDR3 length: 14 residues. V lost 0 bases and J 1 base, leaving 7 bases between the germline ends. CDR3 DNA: TGTGCCTGGAGTGTAAAGGGGTCTGGAAACACCATATATTTT. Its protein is CAWSVKGSGNTIYF. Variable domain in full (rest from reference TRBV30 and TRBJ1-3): SQTIHQWPATLVQPVGSPLSLECTVEGTSNPNLYWYRQAAGRGLQLLFYSVGIGQISSEVPQNLSASRPQDRQFILSSKKLLLSDSGFYLCAWSVKGSGNTIYFGEGSWLTVV.

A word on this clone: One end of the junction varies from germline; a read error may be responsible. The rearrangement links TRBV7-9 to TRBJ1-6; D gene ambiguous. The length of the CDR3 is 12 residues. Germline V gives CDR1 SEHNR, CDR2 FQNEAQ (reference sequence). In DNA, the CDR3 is TGTTCCAGCACTAGACCGAATTCACCCCTCCACTTT. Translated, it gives CSSTRPNSPLHF.

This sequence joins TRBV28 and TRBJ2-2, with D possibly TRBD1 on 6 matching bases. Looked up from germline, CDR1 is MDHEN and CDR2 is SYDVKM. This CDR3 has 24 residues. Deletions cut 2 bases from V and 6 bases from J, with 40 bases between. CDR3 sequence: CASSLSGWGNFRSEERGKAGELFF. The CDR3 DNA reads TGTGCCAGCAGTTTAAGTGGGTGGGGTAATTTTCGGAGCGAAGAGAGGGGGAAGGCCGGGGAGCTGTTTTTT.

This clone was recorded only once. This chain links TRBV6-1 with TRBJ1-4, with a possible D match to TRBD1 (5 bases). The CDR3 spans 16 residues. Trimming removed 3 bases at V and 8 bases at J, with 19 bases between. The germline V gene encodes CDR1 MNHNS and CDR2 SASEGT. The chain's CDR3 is CASSDILGRAAEKLFF. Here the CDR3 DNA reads TGTGCCAGCAGTGATATTTTAGGCAGGGCCGCCGAAAAACTGTTTTTT.

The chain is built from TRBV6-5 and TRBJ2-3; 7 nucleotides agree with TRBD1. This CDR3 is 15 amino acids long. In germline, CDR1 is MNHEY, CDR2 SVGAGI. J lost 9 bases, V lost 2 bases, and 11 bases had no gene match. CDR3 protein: CASSYGTARSSTQYF. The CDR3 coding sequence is TGTGCCAGCAGTTACGGGACAGCCCGTTCATCAACGCAGTATTTT.

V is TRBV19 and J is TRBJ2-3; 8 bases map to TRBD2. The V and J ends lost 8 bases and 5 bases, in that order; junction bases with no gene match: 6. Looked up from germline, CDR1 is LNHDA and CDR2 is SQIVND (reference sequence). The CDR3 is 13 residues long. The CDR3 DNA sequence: TGTGCCAGTGGCGGGGGGCCGGTAGATACGCAGTATTTT. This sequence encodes CASGGGPVDTQYF.

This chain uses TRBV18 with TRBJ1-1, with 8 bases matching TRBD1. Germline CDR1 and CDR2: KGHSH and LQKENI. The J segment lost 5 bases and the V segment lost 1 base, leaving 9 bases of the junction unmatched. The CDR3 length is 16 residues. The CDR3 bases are TGTGCCAGCTCACCACTCTCTTCAGGGGGCGCGACTGAAGCTTTCTTT. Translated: CASSPLSSGGATEAFF. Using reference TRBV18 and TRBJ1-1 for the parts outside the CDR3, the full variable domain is NAGVMQNPRHLVRRRGQEARLRCSPMKGHSHVYWYRQLPEEGLKFMVYLQKENIIDESGMPKERFSAEFPKEGPSILRIQQVVRGDSAAYFCASSPLSSGGATEAFFGQGTRLTVV.

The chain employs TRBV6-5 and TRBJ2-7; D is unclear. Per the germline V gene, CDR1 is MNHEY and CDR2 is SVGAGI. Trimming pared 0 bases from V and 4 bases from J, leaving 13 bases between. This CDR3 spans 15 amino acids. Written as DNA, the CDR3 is TGTGCCAGCAGTTACTCGCCGCTTTCGCTATACGAGCAGTACTTC. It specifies CASSYSPLSLYEQYF.

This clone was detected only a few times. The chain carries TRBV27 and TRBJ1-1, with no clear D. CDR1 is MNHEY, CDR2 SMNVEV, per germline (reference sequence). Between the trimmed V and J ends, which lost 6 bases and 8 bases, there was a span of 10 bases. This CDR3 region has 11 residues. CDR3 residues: CASSPGLEAFF. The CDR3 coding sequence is TGTGCCAGCAGCCCGGGGTTGGAAGCTTTCTTT.

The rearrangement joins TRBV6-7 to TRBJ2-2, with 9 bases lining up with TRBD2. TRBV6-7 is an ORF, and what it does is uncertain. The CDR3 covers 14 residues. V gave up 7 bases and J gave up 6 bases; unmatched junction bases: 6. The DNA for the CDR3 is TGTGCCAGCACGCGGGAGGGCCGCTCCGGGGAGCTGTTTTTT. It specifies CASTREGRSGELFF.

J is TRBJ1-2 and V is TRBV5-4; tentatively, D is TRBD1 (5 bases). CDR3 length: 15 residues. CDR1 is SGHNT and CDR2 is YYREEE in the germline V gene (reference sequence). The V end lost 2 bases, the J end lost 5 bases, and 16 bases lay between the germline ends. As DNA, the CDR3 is TGTGCCAGCAGCTTAACTTCGAGACAGCTTTATGGCTACACCTTC. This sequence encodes CASSLTSRQLYGYTF. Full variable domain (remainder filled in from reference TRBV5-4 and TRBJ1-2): ETGVTQSPTHLIKTRGQQVTLRCSSQSGHNTVSWYQQALGQGPQFIFQYYREEENGRGNFPPRFSGLQFPNYSSELNVNALELDDSALYLCASSLTSRQLYGYTFGSGTRLTVV.

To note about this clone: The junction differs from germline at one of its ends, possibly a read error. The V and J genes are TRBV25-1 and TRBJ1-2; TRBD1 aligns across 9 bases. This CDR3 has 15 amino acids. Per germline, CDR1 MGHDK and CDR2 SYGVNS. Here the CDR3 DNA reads TGTGCCAGCAGTAACCCCGGGACAGGGAACTATGGCTACCCCTTC. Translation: CASSNPGTGNYGYPF.

Here the CDR3 reads CASTWDRGYYGYTF. The CDR3 region has the DNA TGTGCCAGCACTTGGGACAGGGGGTATTATGGCTACACCTTC. The chain uses TRBV28 and TRBJ1-2, with 11 bases identical to TRBD1. Germline CDR1 MDHEN, CDR2 SYDVKM. The CDR3 is 14 amino acids. With V trimmed by 7 bases and J by 5 bases, 6 bases remained unmatched.

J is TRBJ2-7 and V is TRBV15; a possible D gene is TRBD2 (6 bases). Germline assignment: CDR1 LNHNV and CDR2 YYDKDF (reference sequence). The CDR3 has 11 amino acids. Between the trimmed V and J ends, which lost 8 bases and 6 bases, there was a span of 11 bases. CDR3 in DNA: TGTGCCACCCGCCGGGGAGGCGAGCAGTACTTC. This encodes CATRRGGEQYF.

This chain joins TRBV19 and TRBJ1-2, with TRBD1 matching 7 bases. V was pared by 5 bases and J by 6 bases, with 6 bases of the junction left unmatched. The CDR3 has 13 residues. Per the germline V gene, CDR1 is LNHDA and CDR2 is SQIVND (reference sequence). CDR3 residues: CASSWSTGNGYTF. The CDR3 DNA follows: TGTGCCAGTAGTTGGTCGACAGGGAATGGCTACACCTTC.

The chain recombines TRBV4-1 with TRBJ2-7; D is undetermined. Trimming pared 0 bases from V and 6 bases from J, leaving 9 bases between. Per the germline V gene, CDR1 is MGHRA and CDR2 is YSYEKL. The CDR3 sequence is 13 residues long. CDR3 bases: TGCGCCAGCAGCCAAGAGTATAGATCCGAGCAGTACTTC. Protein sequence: CASSQEYRSEQYF.

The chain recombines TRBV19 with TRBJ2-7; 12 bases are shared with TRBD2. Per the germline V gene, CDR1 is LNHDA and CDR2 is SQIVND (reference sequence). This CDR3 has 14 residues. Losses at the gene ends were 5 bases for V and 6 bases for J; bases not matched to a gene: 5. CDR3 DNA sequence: TGTGCCAGTAGTTTGACTAGCGGGAGAGGCGAGCAGTACTTC. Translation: CASSLTSGRGEQYF. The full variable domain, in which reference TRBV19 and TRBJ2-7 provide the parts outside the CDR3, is DGGITQSPKYLFRKEGQNVTLSCEQNLNHDAMYWYRQDPGQGLRLIYYSQIVNDFQKGDIAEGYSVSREKKESFPLTVTSAQKNPTAFYLCASSLTSGRGEQYFGPGTRLTVT.